The 25 T cell receptor beta chains presented below share a single source sample, sequenced in a study of shared clonotypes between healthy human individuals. Some clones are missing from TCRdb's copy, which holds only in-frame ones; the method was immunoSEQ multiplex PCR. The sample records 2 million or so clones, around 95% being singletons. Sequenced: naive CD4+ T cells sorted from blood. Subset reported: CD45RA+ positively selected. These receptors were obtained from a man aged 18-30 years in good health.

The CDR3 nucleotides read TGTGCCAGCAGCTCATCCAGGGTTAATCAGCCCCAGCATTTT. Translating it yields CASSSSRVNQPQHF. The J gene is TRBJ1-5, the V gene TRBV7-2, with D possibly TRBD1 on 5 matching bases. This CDR3 is built from 14 residues. Germline V gives CDR1 SGHTA, CDR2 FQGNSA. V lost 4 bases to trimming and J lost 4 bases, with 11 bases between them.

The gene calls are TRBV5-4 and TRBJ1-1; no definite D call. The CDR3 spans 16 residues. The V and J ends lost 2 bases and 3 bases respectively, with 17 bases between them. The germline V gene encodes CDR1 SGHNT and CDR2 YYREEE (reference sequence). The CDR3 bases are TGTGCCAGCAGCTTCCCACCCCCAACCGGGGACACTGAAGCTTTCTTT. Its protein is CASSFPPPTGDTEAFF. The full variable domain, its missing parts supplied by reference TRBV5-4 and TRBJ1-1, is ETGVTQSPTHLIKTRGQQVTLRCSSQSGHNTVSWYQQALGQGPQFIFQYYREEENGRGNFPPRFSGLQFPNYSSELNVNALELDDSALYLCASSFPPPTGDTEAFFGQGTRLTVV.

This chain joins TRBV5-1 and TRBJ2-7, with a tentative D call TRBD1 (5 bases). The germline V and J ends were trimmed by 2 bases and 2 bases, with 14 bases remaining between them. There are 15 residues in the CDR3. Germline CDR1 is SGHRS and CDR2 is YFSETQ. In nucleotides, the CDR3 is TGCGCCAGCAGCTTAGGGCAGGGTGGGCCCTACGAGCAGTACTTC. Protein sequence: CASSLGQGGPYEQYF. The full variable domain, its missing parts supplied by reference TRBV5-1 and TRBJ2-7, is KAGVTQTPRYLIKTRGQQVTLSCSPISGHRSVSWYQQTPGQGLQFLFEYFSETQRNKGNFPGRFSGRQFSNSRSEMNVSTLELGDSALYLCASSLGQGGPYEQYFGPGTRLTVT.

This clone has a single count. This rearrangement joins TRBV2 to TRBJ1-5; maybe TRBD1 (5 bases). The germline gives CDR1 SNHLY, CDR2 FYNNEI. This CDR3 contains 15 residues. Between the trimmed V and J ends, which lost 7 bases and 2 bases, there was a span of 15 bases. The CDR3 here is CASTPWGDGNQPQHF. The CDR3 nucleotides are TGTGCCAGCACACCTTGGGGGGACGGCAATCAGCCCCAGCATTTT.

In this sample, this clone turned up once. The rearrangement joins TRBV20-1 to TRBJ2-2; D is undetermined. Trimming removed 6 bases from V and 7 bases from J, with 9 bases in between. Per germline, CDR1 DFQATT and CDR2 SNEGSKA (reference sequence). The CDR3 extends over 11 amino acids. CDR3 DNA sequence: TGCAGTGCACCACGCAGCGGGGAGCTGTTTTTT. It specifies CSAPRSGELFF.

The gene calls are TRBV6-5 and TRBJ1-2; D gene uncertain. V lost 0 bases, J lost 4 bases, and 12 bases lay in between. This CDR3 is built from 15 residues. The germline CDR1 and CDR2 sequences are MNHEY and SVGAGI. CDR3 in amino acids: CASSYSLEGGYGYTF. CDR3 DNA sequence: TGTGCCAGCAGTTACTCGTTAGAGGGAGGCTATGGCTACACCTTC.

The chain has TRBV2 and TRBJ2-3; 7 bases fit TRBD2. CDR1 and CDR2 (germline): SNHLY, FYNNEI. The trim removed 10 bases at V and 5 bases at J, leaving 18 bases unmatched. CDR3 size: 16 residues. CDR3 protein: CAKDRPAGLKLDTQYF. The CDR3 nucleotides are TGTGCCAAAGACCGGCCAGCGGGGTTGAAGCTAGATACGCAGTATTTT.

For the CDR3, the DNA is TGTGCCAGCAGTTACTCGACGGGCAATAGCAATCAGCCCCAGCATTTT. This sequence encodes CASSYSTGNSNQPQHF. The chain is built from TRBV6-6 and TRBJ1-5; D is uncertain. CDR1 and CDR2 from the germline V gene are MNHNY and SVGAGI (reference sequence). The V end lost 0 bases, the J end lost 0 bases, and 9 bases lay between the germline ends. CDR3 length equals 16 residues.

The chain combines TRBV5-1 with TRBJ2-2; D gene unclear. Germline CDR1 SGHRS, CDR2 YFSETQ. The CDR3 has 14 residues. The germline V and J ends were trimmed by 6 bases and 1 base, with 10 bases remaining between them. Here the CDR3 reads CASKAAENTGELFF. The CDR3 DNA sequence: TGCGCCAGCAAGGCCGCGGAGAACACCGGGGAGCTGTTTTTT.

Regarding this clone: The same CDR3 arises from other DNA sequences in this sample as well. The chain is built from TRBV19 and TRBJ2-7; D not resolved. Trimming stripped 3 bases from V and 6 bases from J, with 6 bases between. From germline, CDR1 is LNHDA and CDR2 SQIVND (reference sequence). The length of the CDR3 is 11 residues. DNA for the CDR3: TGTGCCAGTAGTATTTCGGCCGAGCAGTACTTC. Protein product: CASSISAEQYF.

V usage is TRBV10-1 and J usage is TRBJ1-1; no definite D call. The germline V and J ends were trimmed by 6 bases and 1 base, with 12 bases remaining between them. Germline V gene lookup returns CDR1 WNHNN and CDR2 SYGVQD (reference sequence). The CDR3 has 14 residues. The CDR3 DNA sequence: TGCGCCAGCAGGGGAGACGTTCCGAACACTGAAGCTTTCTTT. Protein: CASRGDVPNTEAFF.

This clone came up once. The chain employs TRBV6-5 and TRBJ2-2, with D unclear. Trimming removed 0 bases at V and 2 bases at J, with 7 bases between. This CDR3 spans 15 amino acids. Germline CDR1 is MNHEY and CDR2 is SVGAGI. The CDR3 is CASSYSPDNTGELFF. The CDR3 DNA reads TGTGCCAGCAGTTACTCCCCGGACAACACCGGGGAGCTGTTTTTT.

The CDR3 DNA reads TGCGCCAGCAGCCAATGGCAGGGGGCTGGTGCTTTCTTT. Its protein product is CASSQWQGAGAFF. The V call is TRBV4-3, the J call TRBJ1-1, with 8 bases fitting TRBD1. This CDR3 comprises 13 residues. Germline CDR1 reads LGHNA; CDR2 reads YSLEER. V shed 2 bases, J shed 11 bases, and the junction held 7 bases outside the gene matches.

The V call is TRBV5-4, the J call TRBJ1-2; D perhaps matches TRBD1 (5 bases). The V gene's germline CDR1 is SGHNT and CDR2 YYREEE (reference sequence). The CDR3 is made up of 14 amino acids. V shed 2 bases and J shed 1 base, with 9 bases lying between them. Here the CDR3 reads CASSFNQGNYGYTF. In DNA, the CDR3 is TGTGCCAGCAGCTTTAATCAGGGTAACTATGGCTACACCTTC. The variable domain in full, completed from reference TRBV5-4 and TRBJ1-2, reads ETGVTQSPTHLIKTRGQQVTLRCSSQSGHNTVSWYQQALGQGPQFIFQYYREEENGRGNFPPRFSGLQFPNYSSELNVNALELDDSALYLCASSFNQGNYGYTFGSGTRLTVV.

This rearrangement joins TRBV27 to TRBJ2-5; TRBD2 matches 8 bases. The CDR3 is 17 amino acids. The ends lost 5 bases at V and 2 bases at J; junction bases unmatched: 13. The germline V gene encodes CDR1 MNHEY and CDR2 SMNVEV (reference sequence). The CDR3 is CASSPLGGAGAQETQYF. The DNA of the CDR3 is TGTGCCAGCAGTCCCTTAGGGGGAGCGGGAGCTCAAGAGACCCAGTACTTC.

The chain combines TRBV6-1 with TRBJ1-5; D possibly corresponds to TRBD1 (5 bases). The germline CDR1 and CDR2 sequences are MNHNS and SASEGT. The CDR3 runs to 15 residues. The V gene lost 6 bases and the J gene lost 3 bases, with 15 bases spanning the gap. DNA for the CDR3: TGTGCCAGCAGGGGAGGGGCAGGGAACAATCAGCCCCAGCATTTT. Amino acid sequence: CASRGGAGNNQPQHF.

V is TRBV7-9 and J is TRBJ1-2; tentatively, D is TRBD1 (5 bases). CDR1 is SEHNR and CDR2 is FQNEAQ in the germline V gene (reference sequence). With 5 bases removed from V and 2 bases from J, the gap between germline ends came to 12 bases. The CDR3 sequence is 14 residues long. CDR3 sequence reads: CASSNRDGNYGYTF. CDR3 bases: TGTGCCAGCAGCAACCGGGACGGCAACTATGGCTACACCTTC.

A single count supports this clone. The chain recombines TRBV10-3 with TRBJ1-2; 8 nucleotides align to TRBD1. V shed 3 bases, J shed 6 bases, and the junction held 12 bases outside the gene matches. Germline values: CDR1 ENHRY, CDR2 SYGVKD. CDR3 length: 16 amino acids. The CDR3 here is CAISERDRSMSHGYTF. The CDR3 region has the DNA TGTGCCATCAGTGAAAGGGACAGGTCCATGTCTCATGGCTACACCTTC.

This sequence joins TRBV14 and TRBJ1-3, with D possibly matching TRBD1 (5 bases). The CDR3 is 16 amino acids. Germline CDR1 is SGHDN and CDR2 is FVKESK. V dropped 2 bases and J dropped 2 bases, with 13 bases sitting between them. For the CDR3, the DNA is TGTGCCAGCAGCCAAACCCAGGGCAATACTGGAAACACCATATATTTT. It specifies CASSQTQGNTGNTIYF.

The chain employs TRBV11-2 and TRBJ2-1; D gene ambiguous. Trimming shortened V by 0 bases and J by 0 bases, and 9 bases separated the two germline ends. This CDR3 contains 16 residues. Germline V lookup: CDR1 SGHAT, CDR2 FQNNGV. The CDR3 loop reads CASSLDFGSSYNEQFF. In nucleotides, the CDR3 is TGTGCCAGCAGCTTAGATTTCGGAAGCTCCTACAATGAGCAGTTCTTC.

J is TRBJ2-5 and V is TRBV30; 7 nucleotides match TRBD1. Unmatched junction bases numbered 5, after V lost 3 bases and J lost 4 bases. Germline CDR1 GTSNPN, CDR2 SVGIG (reference sequence). This CDR3 is 13 amino acids long. The CDR3 DNA follows: TGTGCCTGGAGGACGACAGGGCGAGAGACCCAGTACTTC. This encodes CAWRTTGRETQYF.

The chain employs TRBV7-8 and TRBJ2-1; 9 nucleotides match TRBD2. Germline CDR1 and CDR2: SGHVS and FQNEAQ. CDR3 length: 16 amino acids. V gave up 5 bases and J gave up 2 bases; unmatched junction bases: 7. This CDR3 is CASSRRLAATYNEQFF. The CDR3 DNA reads TGTGCCAGCAGCAGACGACTAGCGGCTACCTACAATGAGCAGTTCTTC.

The chain recombines TRBV29-1 with TRBJ1-1; 7 positions agree with TRBD1. The CDR3 covers 13 residues. Germline CDR1 SQVTM, CDR2 ANQGSEA. With 1 base clipped from V and 6 bases from J, the junction kept 5 bases outside the gene matches. The CDR3 loop is CSVEGPGGSEAFF. CDR3 nucleotide sequence: TGCAGCGTTGAAGGCCCAGGGGGGTCTGAAGCTTTCTTT.

The chain links TRBV5-1 to TRBJ2-7, with D possibly matching TRBD2 (6 bases). V was shortened by 6 bases and J by 0 bases, with 13 bases between the two germline ends. CDR3 size: 14 residues. CDR1 and CDR2 from the germline V gene are SGHRS and YFSETQ. The CDR3 sequence: CASKEGTFSYEQYF. In nucleotides, the CDR3 is TGCGCCAGCAAGGAGGGTACCTTCTCCTACGAGCAGTACTTC.

The rearrangement links TRBV2 to TRBJ2-7; no reliable D call. The germline V and J ends were trimmed by 3 bases and 0 bases, with 3 bases remaining between them. The CDR3 runs 12 residues. Germline CDR1 and CDR2: SNHLY and FYNNEI. The CDR3 DNA reads TGTGCCAGCAGTGATTTCTCCTACGAGCAGTACTTC. Protein product: CASSDFSYEQYF.